This record looks at one TCR beta chain sequence and its context. What antigen it recognizes has not been identified. No clone much larger than this one lies a single base away; base qualities are absent. The junction shows trimming of 0 bases on V and 0 bases on J, plus 11 bases between the germline ends. The CDR3, cysteine through phenylalanine, is 16 amino acids long. Only the CDR3 DNA stays, 48 bases, in frame from base 1. CDR1 SQVTM and CDR2 ANQGSEA were looked up in the germline V gene. The immunoSEQ Assay, a bias-controlled multiplex PCR, was used to amplify TCRbeta CDR3 regions from genomic DNA. Concerning the study's data processing: The number of nucleated cells in each sample was estimated by amplification of reference gene primers within the assay. Sequence reads were collapsed and filtered to measure the absolute abundance of every unique TCRbeta CDR3 rearrangement. For each sample, productive Simpson clonality was calculated by taking the square root of Simpson's diversity index across productive rearrangements. TCRdb's version of the immuneACCESS table is confined to in-frame rearrangements and falls short of the full clone set. An unresolved V gene accounts for under half of the shortfall where checked; the remainder is of unknown origin. V and J calls and clone size are copied from that table; D and trimming were computed from the DNA. The sample yields some 200,000 clones; around nine tenths were counted once. Roughly an eighth of the sample rests with the top ten.

This sample is drawn from a study of blood T cell repertoires in COVID-19 (TCRdb year 2020). Regarding the study in general: Samples from collaborators originated in the United States, Italy and Spain and spanned both the acute and convalescent phases of COVID-19. The dataset comprised deeply sampled blood TCRbeta repertoires from subjects exposed to, actively infected with, or recovered from COVID-19. A freely available public database, intended as a resource for researchers studying the immune response to SARS-CoV-2, is where the repertoires were released. The material from the prospective study consisted of cDNA or gDNA derived from T cells, B-cell-depleted T cells, or PBMCs. HLA class I and class II types, where available, came from metadata supplied by the sample provider rather than from assay-based typing. Nearly every sample came with metadata listing a de-identified subject ID, COVID-19 status, age in years and sex. Samples came from the ongoing ImmuneRACE study (first 160 participants) plus 1,254 subjects from 6 global collaborators. General study outcomes and caveats: The quantity of clinical and demographic metadata differed by source and by participant and was supplied without curation.

In Seattle, one collaborating source enrolled patients while the infection was active and tracked those patients longitudinally over the course of disease. Collaborating institutions collected whole blood in K2EDTA tubes following their own protocols. For TCRbeta analysis, collaborator samples were shipped as frozen whole blood, as isolated PBMCs, or as DNA extracted from either sample type. The clonotype originates from a woman aged 65 to 85 with COVID-19, enrolled during active disease. The sequenced material came from peripheral blood. The sequence links TRBV29-1 to TRBJ2-2; the D gene assignment is ambiguous. The nucleotide sequence is TGCAGCGTTGAAGATGGCAGGAATACGAACACCGGGGAGCTGTTTTTT. This is translated as CSVEDGRNTNTGELFF.